The sequence of this T cell receptor beta chain was determined in a study of blood T cell repertoires in COVID-19. At the level of the study: Sites in the United States, Italy and Spain provided acute and convalescent COVID-19 samples. In each case, the material was cDNA or gDNA derived from T cells, B-cell-depleted T cells, or PBMCs.

The authors' processing: Nucleated cell counts were estimated from reference gene primer amplification. Clones were sequenced by immunoSEQ multiplex PCR, and TCRdb holds only the in-frame ones, with some missing. V and J calls and clone size come straight from that table; D and trimming were deduced from the DNA. The sample gives 250,000 to 300,000 clones, about 90% of which show up once; about 2.2% is in the top ten. CDR1 and CDR2 (germline): SGDLS, YYNGEE. V lost 0 bases, J lost 0 bases, and 7 bases stayed unmatched. This CDR3 comprises 18 residues. This chain connects TRBV9 to TRBJ2-3; TRBD2 aligns across 10 bases. Sequencing was done on a sample of peripheral blood. This TCR was recovered from a woman between 50 and 59 years old who had recovered from COVID-19. As DNA, the CDR3 is TGTGCCAGCAGCGTAGGGATGACTAGCGGGTCTAGCACAGATACGCAGTATTTT. Its protein product is CASSVGMTSGSSTDTQYF.